Given below is one T cell receptor (beta chain) in context. The CDR3 spans 12 residues. Looked up from germline, CDR1 is LGHDT and CDR2 is YNNKEL (reference sequence). With V trimmed by 3 bases and J by 7 bases, 3 bases remained unmatched. The data originate from a study of blood T cell repertoires in COVID-19. The overall study: Whether acute or convalescent, the COVID-19 samples came from the United States, Italy and Spain. Sample material is recorded as cDNA or gDNA derived from T cells, B-cell-depleted T cells, or PBMCs.

In the original processing: Reference gene primer amplification yielded estimated nucleated cell counts. Generated by immunoSEQ multiplex PCR, the TCRdb table keeps only in-frame clones and is missing some. Clone size and the V and J calls come from that table; the DNA yielded D and trimming. Among under 300,000 clones listed, roughly four fifths were seen once. Sequenced sample: peripheral blood. This chain uses TRBV3-1 (or the pseudogene TRBV3-2) with TRBJ2-7; 7 nucleotides line up with TRBD1. The clonotype originates from a young man who had recovered from COVID-19. The CDR3: CASSQYRGEQYF. The CDR3 nucleotides are TGTGCCAGCAGCCAGTACAGGGGTGAGCAGTACTTC.